Shown below are 18 T cell receptor beta chains from a single sample sequenced in a study of cytomegalovirus exposure and HLA in healthy donors. This PCR relied on a set of 60 Vbeta primers and 13 Jbeta primers. The data were produced by immunoSEQ multiplex PCR, yet TCRdb's version contains in-frame clones alone and is incomplete. The sample consists of 150,000 to 200,000 clones, over 75% of them appearing once. Sequenced material: PBMCs. Receptors originate from a woman between 45 and 65 years old in good health and CMV-seropositive.

V gene TRBV6-6 combines with J gene TRBJ1-5; 7 positions agree with TRBD1. The CDR3 is 13 amino acids. Germline V gene data show CDR1 as MNHNY and CDR2 as SVGAGI (reference sequence). DNA for the CDR3: TGTGCTGCAGGGGGGTTTTTCAATCAGCCCCAGCATTTT. Translated: CAAGGFFNQPQHF.

The sample holds one count of this clone. The J gene is TRBJ2-7, the V gene TRBV20-1; no clear D. Germline CDR1 and CDR2: DFQATT and SNEGSKA (reference sequence). The CDR3 extends over 11 amino acids. The CDR3 coding sequence is TGCAGCTTTCGGTCCCAAGCGGAGCAGTACTTC. It encodes CSFRSQAEQYF.

CDR3 sequence reads: CASSLGQGWEKLFF. In nucleotides, the CDR3 is TGTGCCAGCAGCTTGGGACAGGGTTGGGAAAAACTGTTTTTT. V and J are TRBV11-2 and TRBJ1-4; TRBD1 agrees at 9 bases. Germline CDR1 SGHAT, CDR2 FQNNGV. The trim removed 3 bases at V and 8 bases at J, leaving 4 bases unmatched. The CDR3 is 14 residues long.

This clone has a handful of counts. The chain joins TRBV7-9 to TRBJ1-2; D not certain. Trimming cost V 2 bases and J 6 bases, with 10 bases left between them. The CDR3 contains 13 residues. Germline V lookup: CDR1 SEHNR, CDR2 FQNEAQ (reference sequence). The CDR3 region is CASSLPGGDGYTF. DNA for the CDR3: TGTGCCAGCAGCTTACCCGGCGGAGATGGCTACACCTTC.

CDR3 amino acids: CASSLSSGIDSPLHF. CDR3 in DNA: TGTGCCAGCAGCCTTAGTTCGGGAATAGACTCACCCCTCCACTTT. The gene calls are TRBV7-2 and TRBJ1-6; D is unresolved. From germline, CDR1 is SGHTA and CDR2 FQGNSA. This CDR3 contains 15 residues. Trimming left V 5 bases short and J 10 bases short, with 18 bases between.

The gene calls are TRBV10-3 and TRBJ1-2, with a weak D call TRBD1 (6 bases). Deletions cut 6 bases from V and 6 bases from J, with 14 bases between. The CDR3 is made up of 13 amino acids. Germline CDR1 reads ENHRY; CDR2 reads SYGVKD. DNA of the CDR3: TGTGCCATCAGCCTACGCTGGACAGATGGCTACACCTTC. Encoded protein: CAISLRWTDGYTF.

The count of this clone is one. The V and J genes are TRBV5-4 and TRBJ2-7; D is possibly TRBD2 (6 bases). V dropped 4 bases and J dropped 7 bases, with 21 bases sitting between them. This CDR3 region has 15 residues. Germline V gene sequence: CDR1 SGHNT, CDR2 YYREEE (reference sequence). CDR3 in DNA: TGTGCCAGCAGCGCCCCCGGGAGCCGACCAGGGGAGCAGTACTTC. Translated, it gives CASSAPGSRPGEQYF. The full variable domain, in which reference TRBV5-4 and TRBJ2-7 provide the parts outside the CDR3, is ETGVTQSPTHLIKTRGQQVTLRCSSQSGHNTVSWYQQALGQGPQFIFQYYREEENGRGNFPPRFSGLQFPNYSSELNVNALELDDSALYLCASSAPGSRPGEQYFGPGTRLTVT.

The rearrangement uses TRBV4-1 and TRBJ1-5; 8 bases agree with TRBD1. From germline, CDR1 is MGHRA and CDR2 YSYEKL. CDR3 length: 18 residues. The V and J ends lost 0 bases and 7 bases, in that order; junction bases with no gene match: 14. The CDR3 reads CASSQEAGGAWSRQPQHF. For the CDR3, the DNA is TGCGCCAGCAGCCAAGAGGCAGGGGGCGCTTGGAGTCGGCAGCCCCAGCATTTT.

V gene TRBV7-9 combines with J gene TRBJ2-3, with D unresolved. Trimming removed 3 bases at V and 0 bases at J, with 10 bases between. Germline V gene sequence: CDR1 SEHNR, CDR2 FQNEAQ (reference sequence). This CDR3 comprises 15 residues. Here the CDR3 reads CASSFDTSSTDTQYF. CDR3 nucleotides: TGTGCCAGCAGCTTCGACACCTCTAGCACAGATACGCAGTATTTT.

This clone was detected only a few times. An end of the junction differs from the germline gene, which may be a read error. The chain links TRBV2 to TRBJ1-2; unclear D gene. This CDR3 is 11 amino acids long. Germline-derived CDR1 and CDR2 are SNHLY and FYNNEI. Here the CDR3 DNA reads TGTGCCAGCAGTGAATTCAGTCAAACCCTCTTC. This sequence encodes CASSEFSQTLF.

The V call is TRBV7-2, the J call TRBJ2-3, with 7 bases aligning to TRBD2. In germline, CDR1 is SGHTA, CDR2 FQGNSA. V shed 6 bases and J 4 bases; nucleotides not matched to a gene: 7. This CDR3 comprises 14 residues. The CDR3 DNA reads as TGTGCCAGCAGTCGGACTAGGTCAGCAGATACGCAGTATTTT. Encoded protein: CASSRTRSADTQYF.

This sequence joins TRBV9 and TRBJ1-2; weak D call: TRBD1 (5 bases). Trimming removed 0 bases at V and 3 bases at J, with 12 bases between. CDR1 is SGDLS and CDR2 is YYNGEE in the germline V gene. The CDR3 consists of 15 residues. CDR3 nucleotide sequence: TGTGCCAGCAGCGTAGGCGGCGGGGGGTACTATGGCTACACCTTC. It translates to CASSVGGGGYYGYTF.

The chain couples TRBV5-1 to TRBJ2-5, with TRBD1 as a possible D gene (5 bases). The V end was cut by 1 base, the J end by 5 bases, with 15 bases between. There are 15 residues in the CDR3. Germline CDR1 and CDR2: SGHRS and YFSETQ. CDR3 nucleotide sequence: TGCGCCAGCAGCTTGTCTCAGGTGGGGCCTGAGACCCAGTACTTC. It encodes CASSLSQVGPETQYF.

The chain uses TRBV28 and TRBJ1-2, with D possibly TRBD1 on 6 matching bases. Germline assignment: CDR1 MDHEN and CDR2 SYDVKM. CDR3 length: 16 residues. Trimming cost V 6 bases and J 1 base, with 18 bases left between them. CDR3 loop: CASSIGQSDFNYGYTF. In DNA form, the CDR3 reads TGTGCCAGCAGCATTGGACAGTCCGACTTTAACTATGGCTACACCTTC.

V gene TRBV4-3 combines with J gene TRBJ1-3, with a weak D call TRBD1 (5 bases). The length of the CDR3 is 18 residues. Looked up from germline, CDR1 is LGHNA and CDR2 is YSLEER. V was cut by 0 bases and J by 3 bases, with 18 bases left in between. In DNA form, the CDR3 reads TGCGCCAGCAGCCAAGAATTTGTAGGGGTTGGATATGGAAACACCATATATTTT. Its protein is CASSQEFVGVGYGNTIYF.

The V gene is TRBV11-3, the J gene TRBJ2-5; 9 bases are a match to TRBD2. Germline CDR1 is SGHNT and CDR2 is YENEEA. The CDR3 totals 14 residues. V lost 4 bases to trimming and J lost 7 bases; unmatched junction nucleotides: 7. The CDR3 DNA reads TGTGCCAGCAGCTCAGCGGGGGGCACTGGGACCCAGTACTTC. Translation gives CASSSAGGTGTQYF. The variable domain in full, completed from reference TRBV11-3 and TRBJ2-5, reads EAGVVQSPRYKIIEKKQPVAFWCNPISGHNTLYWYLQNLGQGPELLIRYENEEAVDDSQLPKDRFSAERLKGVDSTLKIQPAELGDSAVYLCASSSAGGTGTQYFGPGTRLLVL.

The rearrangement links TRBV5-1 to TRBJ2-2; maybe TRBD1 (5 bases). The CDR3 length is 14 residues. V was trimmed by 5 bases and J by 7 bases, leaving 15 bases between them. The germline V gene has CDR1 SGHRS and CDR2 YFSETQ. CDR3 sequence (DNA): TGCGCCAGCAGTTTTTCAGGGCCGGTCGGGGAGCTGTTTTTT. Translated: CASSFSGPVGELFF.

This clone was picked up one time. V usage is TRBV5-8 and J usage is TRBJ2-7, with TRBD2 as a possible D gene (5 bases). V lost 4 bases and J lost 3, with 17 bases in between. CDR3 size: 15 residues. Per germline, CDR1 SGHTS and CDR2 YDEGEE. CDR3 in amino acids: CASSRIPGERYEQYF. CDR3 in DNA: TGTGCCAGCAGCCGAATTCCCGGGGAGCGCTACGAGCAGTACTTC.